The clone carrying this T cell receptor beta chain appeared a few times. The sample belongs to a study of control samples from healthy donors and cancer patients. V lost 11 bases, J lost 2 bases, and 19 bases lay in between. CDR1 is MNHEY and CDR2 is SVGAGI in the germline V gene. The CDR3 has 14 amino acids. The data were produced by immunoSEQ multiplex PCR, yet TCRdb's version contains in-frame clones alone and is incomplete. The sample contains approximately 90,000 clones, about nine tenths of which appear only once. This chain links TRBV6-5 with TRBJ2-7; D might be TRBD1 (6 bases). The TCR sequence derives from a woman in her 70s in good health. Sequencing was done on a sample of blood. In DNA, the CDR3 is TGTGCCTCTCTGAGGGGCAGGGGAACCTACGAGCAGTACTTC. Protein sequence: CASLRGRGTYEQYF.